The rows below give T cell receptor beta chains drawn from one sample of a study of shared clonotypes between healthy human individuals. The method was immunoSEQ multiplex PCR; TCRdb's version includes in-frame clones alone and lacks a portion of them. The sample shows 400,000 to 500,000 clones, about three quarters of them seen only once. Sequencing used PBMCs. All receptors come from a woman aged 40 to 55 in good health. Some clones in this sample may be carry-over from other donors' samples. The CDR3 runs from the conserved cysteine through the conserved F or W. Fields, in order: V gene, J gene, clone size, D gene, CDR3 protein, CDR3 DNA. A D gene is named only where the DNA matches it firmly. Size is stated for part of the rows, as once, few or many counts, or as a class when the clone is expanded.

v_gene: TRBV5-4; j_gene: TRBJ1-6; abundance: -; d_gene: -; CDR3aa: CASSLDPGSDSPLHF; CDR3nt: TGTGCCAGCAGCTTGGATCCAGGGTCAGATTCACCCCTCCACTTT
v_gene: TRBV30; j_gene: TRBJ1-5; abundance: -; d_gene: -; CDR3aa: CAWSVSRTGNQPQHF; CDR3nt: TGTGCCTGGAGTGTAAGTAGGACAGGCAATCAGCCCCAGCATTTT
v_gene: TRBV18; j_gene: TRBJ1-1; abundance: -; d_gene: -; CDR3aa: CASSPATVMNTEAFF; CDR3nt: TGTGCCAGCTCACCAGCGACGGTTATGAACACTGAAGCTTTCTTT
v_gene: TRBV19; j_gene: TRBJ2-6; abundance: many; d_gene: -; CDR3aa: CASSGRESAGANVLTF; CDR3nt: TGTGCCAGTAGTGGGCGGGAAAGCGCTGGGGCCAACGTCCTGACTTTC
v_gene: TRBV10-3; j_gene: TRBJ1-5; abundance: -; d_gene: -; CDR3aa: CAISESKDENNQPQHF; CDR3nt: TGTGCCATCAGTGAGTCGAAAGATGAAAACAATCAGCCCCAGCATTTT
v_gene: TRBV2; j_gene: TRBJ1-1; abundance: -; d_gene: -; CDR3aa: CASREGLITEAFF; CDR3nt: TGTGCCAGCAGGGAAGGCCTTATCACTGAAGCTTTCTTT
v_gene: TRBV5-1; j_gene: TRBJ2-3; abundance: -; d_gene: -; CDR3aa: CASSAGWTDTQYF; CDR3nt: TGCGCCAGCTCGGCGGGATGGACAGATACGCAGTATTTT
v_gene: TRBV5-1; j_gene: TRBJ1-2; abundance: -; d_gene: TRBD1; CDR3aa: CASSSTGGSSYGYTF; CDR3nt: TGCGCCAGCAGCTCGACAGGGGGCTCTTCCTATGGCTACACCTTC
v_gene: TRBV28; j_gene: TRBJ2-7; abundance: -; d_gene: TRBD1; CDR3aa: CASSLISDRGLYEQYF; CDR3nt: TGTGCCAGCAGTTTAATTTCGGACAGGGGGCTCTACGAGCAGTACTTC
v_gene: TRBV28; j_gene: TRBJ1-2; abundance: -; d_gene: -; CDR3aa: CASTPPGGYGYTF; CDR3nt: TGTGCCAGCACCCCCCCTGGTGGTTATGGCTACACCTTC
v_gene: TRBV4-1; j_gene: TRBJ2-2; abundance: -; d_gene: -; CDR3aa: CASSQVGQTGELFF; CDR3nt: TGCGCCAGCAGCCAAGTCGGACAAACCGGGGAGCTGTTTTTT
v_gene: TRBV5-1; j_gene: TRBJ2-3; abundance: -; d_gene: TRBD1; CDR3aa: CASSRDRAADTQYF; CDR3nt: TGCGCCAGCAGCAGGGACAGGGCGGCAGATACGCAGTATTTT
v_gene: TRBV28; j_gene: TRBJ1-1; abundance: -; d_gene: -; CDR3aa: CASSFRDSEAFF; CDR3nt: TGTGCCAGCAGTTTTCGTGACAGTGAAGCTTTCTTT
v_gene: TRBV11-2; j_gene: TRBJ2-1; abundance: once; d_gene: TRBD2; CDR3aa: CASSLEGLANTYNEQFF; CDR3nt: TGTGCCAGCAGCTTAGAGGGACTAGCGAATACCTACAATGAGCAGTTCTTC
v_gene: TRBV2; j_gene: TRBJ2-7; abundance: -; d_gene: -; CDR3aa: CASSESGIPYEQYF; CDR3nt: TGTGCCAGCAGTGAATCAGGGATTCCCTACGAGCAGTACTTC
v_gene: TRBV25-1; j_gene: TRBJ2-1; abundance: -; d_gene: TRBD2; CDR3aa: CASSPRTSAYNEQFF; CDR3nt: TGTGCCAGCAGCCCCAGGACTAGCGCCTACAATGAGCAGTTCTTC
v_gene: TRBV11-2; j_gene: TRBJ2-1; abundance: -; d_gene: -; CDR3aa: CASSLGERTGSQFF; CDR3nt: TGTGCCAGCAGCTTAGGAGAGCGGACCGGCTCGCAGTTCTTC
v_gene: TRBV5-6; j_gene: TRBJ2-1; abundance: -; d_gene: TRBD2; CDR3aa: CASSLFVQRERNEQFF; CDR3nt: TGTGCCAGCAGCTTGTTTGTCCAGCGGGAGCGGAATGAGCAGTTCTTC
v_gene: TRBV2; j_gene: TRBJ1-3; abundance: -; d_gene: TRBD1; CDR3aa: CASRIGTGAGNTIYF; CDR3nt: TGTGCCAGCAGGATAGGGACAGGGGCCGGAAACACCATATATTTT
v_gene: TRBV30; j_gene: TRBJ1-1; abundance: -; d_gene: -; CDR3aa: CAWSVVHTEAFF; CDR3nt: TGTGCCTGGAGTGTTGTGCATACTGAAGCTTTCTTT
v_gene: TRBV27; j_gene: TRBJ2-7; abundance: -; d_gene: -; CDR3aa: CASSPVSYEQYF; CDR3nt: TGTGCCAGCAGCCCAGTCTCCTACGAGCAGTACTTC
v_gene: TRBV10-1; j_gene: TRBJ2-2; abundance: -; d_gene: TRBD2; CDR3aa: CASSSGTSGSSGELFF; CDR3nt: TGCGCCAGCAGTTCCGGGACTAGCGGGAGTTCCGGGGAGCTGTTTTTT
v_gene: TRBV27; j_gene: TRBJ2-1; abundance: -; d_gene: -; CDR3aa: CASSLTPGLYNEQFF; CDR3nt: TGTGCCAGCAGTTTAACCCCCGGACTCTACAATGAGCAGTTCTTC
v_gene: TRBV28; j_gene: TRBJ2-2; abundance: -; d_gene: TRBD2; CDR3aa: CASSRLAGGPRAGELFF; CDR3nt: TGTGCCAGCAGTCGACTAGCGGGAGGCCCCAGGGCCGGGGAGCTGTTTTTT
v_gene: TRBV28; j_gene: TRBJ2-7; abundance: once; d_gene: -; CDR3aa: CASSPQGREQYF; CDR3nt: TGTGCCAGCAGTCCACAGGGTCGGGAGCAGTACTTC
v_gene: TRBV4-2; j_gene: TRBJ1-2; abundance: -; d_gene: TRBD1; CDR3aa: CASSQETGSWRGYTF; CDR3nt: TGTGCCAGCAGCCAAGAGACAGGGAGTTGGCGGGGCTACACCTTC
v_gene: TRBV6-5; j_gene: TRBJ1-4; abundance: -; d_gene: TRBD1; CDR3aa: CASSYARGLFEKLFF; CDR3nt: TGTGCCAGCAGTTACGCCAGGGGGCTTTTTGAAAAACTGTTTTTT
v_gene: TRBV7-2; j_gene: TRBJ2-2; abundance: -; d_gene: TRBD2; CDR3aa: CASSLSLRLAGNTGELFF; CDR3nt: TGTGCCAGCAGCTTATCTCTAAGACTAGCGGGGAACACCGGGGAGCTGTTTTTT
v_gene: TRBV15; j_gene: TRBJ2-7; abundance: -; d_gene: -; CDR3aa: CATSREGGRLTYEQYF; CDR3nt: TGTGCCACCAGCAGAGAGGGTGGTAGGCTCACCTACGAGCAGTACTTC
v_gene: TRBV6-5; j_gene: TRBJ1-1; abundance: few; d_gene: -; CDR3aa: CASSYGSISTEAFF; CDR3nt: TGTGCCAGCAGTTACGGTTCCATTAGCACTGAAGCTTTCTTT
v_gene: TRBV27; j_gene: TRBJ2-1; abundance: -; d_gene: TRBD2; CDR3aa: CASSLSMAGVFNEQFF; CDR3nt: TGTGCCAGCAGTTTATCGATGGCGGGAGTGTTCAATGAGCAGTTCTTC
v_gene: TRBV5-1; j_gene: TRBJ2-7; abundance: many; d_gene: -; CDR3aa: CASSFSTPYEQYF; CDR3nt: TGCGCCAGCAGCTTTTCCACGCCCTACGAGCAGTACTTC
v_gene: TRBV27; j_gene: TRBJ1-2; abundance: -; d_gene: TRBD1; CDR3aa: CASSSHGTGDYGYTF; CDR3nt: TGTGCCAGCAGTTCCCACGGGACAGGGGACTATGGCTACACCTTC
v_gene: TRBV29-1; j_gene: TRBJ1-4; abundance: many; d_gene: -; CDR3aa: CSVEDKPNEKLFF; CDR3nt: TGCAGCGTTGAGGACAAGCCTAATGAAAAACTGTTTTTT
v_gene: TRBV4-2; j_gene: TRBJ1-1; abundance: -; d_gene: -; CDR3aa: CASSQGGALSTEAFF; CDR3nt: TGTGCCAGCAGCCAAGGAGGGGCCCTGAGCACTGAAGCTTTCTTT
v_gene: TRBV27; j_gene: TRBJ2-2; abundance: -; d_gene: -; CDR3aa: CASSLFRNTGELFF; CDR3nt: TGTGCCAGCAGTTTATTCCGCAACACCGGGGAGCTGTTTTTT
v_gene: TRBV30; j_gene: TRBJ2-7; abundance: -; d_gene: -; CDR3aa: CAWRPTPEAGTYEQYF; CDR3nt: TGTGCCTGGCGCCCCACCCCGGAGGCAGGAACCTACGAGCAGTACTTC
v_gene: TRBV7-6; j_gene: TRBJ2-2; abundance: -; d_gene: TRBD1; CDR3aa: CASSPRQGANTGELFF; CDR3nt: TGTGCCAGCAGCCCCCGACAGGGAGCGAACACCGGGGAGCTGTTTTTT
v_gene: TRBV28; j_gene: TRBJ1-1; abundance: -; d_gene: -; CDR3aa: CASSYRRMNTEAFF; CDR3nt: TGTGCCAGCAGTTATAGGAGGATGAACACTGAAGCTTTCTTT
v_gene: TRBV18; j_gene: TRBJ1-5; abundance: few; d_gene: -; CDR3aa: CASTLSPVNQPQHF; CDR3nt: TGTGCCAGCACTCTATCGCCAGTCAATCAGCCCCAGCATTTT
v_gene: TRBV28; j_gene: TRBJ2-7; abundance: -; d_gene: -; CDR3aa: CASSLEARFSYEQYF; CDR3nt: TGTGCCAGCAGTTTAGAGGCTAGATTCTCCTACGAGCAGTACTTC
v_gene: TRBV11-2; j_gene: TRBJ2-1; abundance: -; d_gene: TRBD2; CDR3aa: CASSPRSSGVYNEQFF; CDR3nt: TGTGCCAGCAGCCCACGGTCTAGCGGGGTGTACAATGAGCAGTTCTTC
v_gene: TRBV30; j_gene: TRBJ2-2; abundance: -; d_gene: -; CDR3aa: CAWSVLSLANTGELFF; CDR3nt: TGTGCCTGGAGTGTACTTTCCCTAGCGAACACCGGGGAGCTGTTTTTT
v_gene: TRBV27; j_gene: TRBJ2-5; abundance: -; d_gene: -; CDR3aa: CASMGPPRAETQYF; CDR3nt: TGTGCCAGCATGGGCCCCCCCCGCGCGGAGACCCAGTACTTC
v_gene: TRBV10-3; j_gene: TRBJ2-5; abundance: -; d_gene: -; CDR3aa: CAISETGLGTQYF; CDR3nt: TGTGCCATCAGTGAAACAGGTCTTGGGACCCAGTACTTC
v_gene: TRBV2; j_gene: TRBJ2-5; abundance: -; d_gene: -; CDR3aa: CASSRDQETQYF; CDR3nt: TGTGCCAGCAGCAGGGACCAAGAGACCCAGTACTTC
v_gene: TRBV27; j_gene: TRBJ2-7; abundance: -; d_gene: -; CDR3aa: CASSLSGGTPYEQYF; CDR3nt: TGTGCCAGCAGTTTATCTGGGGGAACCCCCTACGAGCAGTACTTC
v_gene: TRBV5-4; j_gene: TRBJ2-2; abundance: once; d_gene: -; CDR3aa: CASRITGYSGELFF; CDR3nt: TGTGCCAGCAGGATTACAGGGTATTCCGGGGAGCTGTTTTTT
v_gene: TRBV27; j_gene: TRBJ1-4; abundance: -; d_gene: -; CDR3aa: CASSLYTGPFEKLFF; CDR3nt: TGTGCCAGCAGTTTATATACGGGCCCCTTTGAAAAACTGTTTTTT
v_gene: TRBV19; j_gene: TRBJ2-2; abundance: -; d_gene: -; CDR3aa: CASSIGQGNTGELFF; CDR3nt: TGTGCCAGTAGTATCGGGCAGGGTAACACCGGGGAGCTGTTTTTT
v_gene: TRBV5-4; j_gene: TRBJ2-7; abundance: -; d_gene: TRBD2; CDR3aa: CASSLQGLAAYEQYF; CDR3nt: TGTGCCAGCAGCTTGCAGGGACTAGCGGCGTACGAGCAGTACTTC
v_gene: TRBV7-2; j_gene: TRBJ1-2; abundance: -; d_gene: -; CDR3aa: CASSSRGGYGYTF; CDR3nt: TGTGCCAGCAGCTCAAGGGGCGGCTATGGCTACACCTTC